This record looks at one T cell receptor (beta chain) sequence and its context. Its antigen is not known. Germline CDR1 and CDR2: SGHRS and YFSETQ. This CDR3 contains 14 residues. J gave up 10 bases and V 6 bases, and 8 bases lay outside the gene matches. This record comes from a study of blood T cells in healthy people across ages. Findings and caveats of the study: As naive T cell percentage varied, TCR beta diversity correlated strongly with it.

It was with a sample-barcoded 5' primer and a J-beta primer mix that a second PCR of roughly 6 to 11 cycles was run. A template-switch adaptor containing 12 random nucleotides labeled each cDNA molecule. TCRdb re-called the 5' RACE reads through MiXCR, storing one row per CDR3 protein. Of approximately 360,000 distinct CDR3 sequences listed, roughly half are singletons. The V call is TRBV5-1, the J call TRBJ2-1; 12 nucleotides agree with TRBD1. The receptor was isolated from a man aged 55 to 70 in good health. Sequenced: blood. The CDR3 bases are TGCGCCAGCACAGCCGGGACAGGGGGCTACGAGCAGTTCTTC. Translation gives CASTAGTGGYEQFF. Full variable domain (rest looked up from reference TRBV5-1 and TRBJ2-1): KAGVTQTPRYLIKTRGQQVTLSCSPISGHRSVSWYQQTPGQGLQFLFEYFSETQRNKGNFPGRFSGRQFSNSRSEMNVSTLELGDSALYLCASTAGTGGYEQFFGPGTRLTVL.